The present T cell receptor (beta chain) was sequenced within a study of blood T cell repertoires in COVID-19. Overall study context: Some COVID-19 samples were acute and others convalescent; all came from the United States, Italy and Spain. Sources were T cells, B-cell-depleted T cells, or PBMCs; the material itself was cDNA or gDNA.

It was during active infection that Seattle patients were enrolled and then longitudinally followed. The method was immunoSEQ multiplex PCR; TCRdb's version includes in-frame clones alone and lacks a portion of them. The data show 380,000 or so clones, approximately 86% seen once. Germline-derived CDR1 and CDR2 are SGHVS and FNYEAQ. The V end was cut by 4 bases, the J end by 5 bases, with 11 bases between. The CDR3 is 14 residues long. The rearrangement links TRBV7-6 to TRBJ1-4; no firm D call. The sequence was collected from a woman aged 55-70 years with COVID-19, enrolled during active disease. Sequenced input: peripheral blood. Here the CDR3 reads CASSSPRPNEKLFF. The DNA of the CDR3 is TGTGCCAGCAGCTCCCCTAGACCAAATGAAAAACTGTTTTTT. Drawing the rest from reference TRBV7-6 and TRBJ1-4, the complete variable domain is GAGVSQSPRYKVTKRGQDVALRCDPISGHVSLYWYRQALGQGPEFLTYFNYEAQQDKSGLPNDRFSAERPEGSISTLTIQRTEQRDSAMYRCASSSPRPNEKLFFGSGTQLSVL.